This T cell receptor (beta chain) came from a study of blood T cells in healthy people across ages. The sample holds a few counts of this clonotype. The antigen is undetermined. Next came a second PCR, run for about 7 to 11 cycles, which used a sample-barcoded 5' primer along with a J-beta primer mix. All cDNA molecules were each tagged by a template-switch adaptor with 12 random nucleotides. One entry per CDR3 protein, called by TCRdb with MiXCR from the 5' RACE reads. Of 1.2 million to 1.5 million distinct CDR3 sequences in the sample, around 42% were seen once. Study findings and constraints: Age advanced and TCR beta diversity per million T cells fell, roughly linearly. Relative to aged donors, long-lived donors carried more naive CD4+ cells and displayed higher diversity.

The study recruited healthy Caucasian donors from Russia who were aged about 6 to 95. Germline CDR1 SGHVS, CDR2 FQNEAQ. Trimming took off 5 bases at V and 6 bases at J, with 18 bases between the two ends. This CDR3 has 15 residues. Sequencing was done on a sample of blood. The chain employs TRBV7-8 and TRBJ2-3; maybe TRBD2 (6 bases). This receptor was obtained from a young woman in good health. CDR3 sequence: CASSLLRDPWDTQYF. The CDR3 nucleotides read TGTGCCAGCAGCCTCTTGCGGGATCCCTGGGATACGCAGTATTTT.